The next 14 T cell receptor beta chains were all read from a single sample in a study of vaccination and CD4 T cells after COVID-19. No antigen has been identified for these receptors. Cultured CD4+ T-cell DNA underwent Oncomine TCR Beta short-read sequencing. TCRdb reprocessed the PCR reads with MiXCR, giving one entry per CDR3 protein. Here the sample spans 15,000 to 20,000 distinct CDR3 sequences, about 59% being singletons. Documented treatment: roughly nine-day PBMC culture with coronavirus spike peptide pools or control peptides (ViraFEST assay). The material was CD4+ T cells from blood, cultured in vitro, obtained before SARS-CoV-2 vaccination. The origin of the receptors is a human donor who had recovered from COVID-19.

DNA of the CDR3: TGTGCCAGCAGCTCCCGATCGACGGCTTTCTTT. It codes for CASSSRSTAFF. V and J are TRBV6-1 and TRBJ1-1; no definite D call. CDR1 is MNHNS, CDR2 SASEGT, per germline. Deletions cut 6 bases from V and 11 bases from J, with 13 bases between. The CDR3 is made up of 11 amino acids.

CDR3 protein: CASSLGPGQGMETQYF. The DNA for the CDR3 is TGTGCCAGCAGCTTAGGCCCGGGACAGGGCATGGAGACCCAGTACTTC. V gene TRBV7-3 combines with J gene TRBJ2-5; the match to TRBD1 covers 9 bases. Germline V gene sequence: CDR1 SGHTA, CDR2 FQGTGA. This CDR3 has 16 residues. V shed 2 bases and J 5 bases; nucleotides not matched to a gene: 9. The variable domain in full, completed from reference TRBV7-3 and TRBJ2-5, reads GAGVSQTPSNKVTEKGKYVELRCDPISGHTALYWYRQSLGQGPEFLIYFQGTGAADDSGLPNDRFFAVRPEGSVSTLKIQRTERGDSAVYLCASSLGPGQGMETQYFGPGTRLLVL.

The chain links TRBV6-1 to TRBJ2-7; D is perhaps TRBD2 (6 bases). The germline CDR1 and CDR2 sequences are MNHNS and SASEGT. The CDR3 loop spans 14 amino acids. Trimming left V 6 bases short and J 3 bases short, with 15 bases between. Here the CDR3 reads CASRPRRDDYEQYF. For the CDR3, the DNA is TGTGCCAGCAGGCCTCGGAGGGACGACTACGAGCAGTACTTC.

The chain employs TRBV11-2 and TRBJ2-2; D possibly corresponds to TRBD2 (5 bases). Per germline, CDR1 SGHAT and CDR2 FQNNGV. The CDR3 has 15 amino acids. Trimming stripped 5 bases from V and 5 bases from J, with 15 bases between. The CDR3 spells CASSQRLGGTGELFF. CDR3 DNA sequence: TGTGCCAGCAGCCAACGACTGGGCGGGACCGGGGAGCTGTTTTTT.

This chain joins TRBV12-5 and TRBJ2-2; D not certain. CDR3 length: 15 residues. Trimming removed 7 bases from V and 4 bases from J, with 16 bases in between. From germline, CDR1 is LGHNT and CDR2 FRNRAP. The CDR3 bases are TGTGCTAGTGCCCTCTCCCCCGACGGCACCGGGGAGCTGTTTTTT. Translating gives CASALSPDGTGELFF.

The rearrangement links TRBV24-1 to TRBJ2-7, with TRBD2 matching over 8 bases. The CDR3 is made up of 15 amino acids. The V and J ends lost 4 bases and 2 bases, in that order; junction bases with no gene match: 6. CDR1 and CDR2 from the germline V gene are KGHDR and SFDVKD. CDR3 DNA: TGTGCCACCAGTGACCCTGGGACTAGTCCCTACGAGCAGTACTTC. Amino acids: CATSDPGTSPYEQYF.

This clonotype came up once. The V call is TRBV20-1, the J call TRBJ2-5; 11 bases agree with TRBD1. The germline gives CDR1 DFQATT, CDR2 SNEGSKA (reference sequence). This CDR3 is 15 amino acids long. The J segment lost 4 bases and the V segment lost 6 bases, leaving 10 bases of the junction unmatched. The CDR3 here is CSAGGGQGGVETQYF. The DNA of the CDR3 is TGCAGTGCGGGCGGGGGACAGGGGGGAGTAGAGACCCAGTACTTC.

The J gene is TRBJ2-3, the V gene TRBV24-1, with D maybe TRBD2 (5 bases). Trimming took 5 bases from V and 5 from J, leaving 19 bases between them. CDR3 size: 16 residues. In germline, CDR1 is KGHDR, CDR2 SFDVKD. CDR3 sequence reads: CATSALGRRTGDTQYF. The DNA for the CDR3 is TGTGCCACCAGTGCTCTGGGTAGGAGGACTGGAGATACGCAGTATTTT.

The genes are TRBV18 and TRBJ1-2; unclear D gene. Trimming cost V 2 bases and J 4 bases, with 20 bases left between them. Germline V gives CDR1 KGHSH, CDR2 LQKENI. The CDR3 length is 17 residues. The CDR3 region is CASSPSPNYGTPYGYTF. The DNA of the CDR3 is TGTGCCAGCTCACCATCACCAAACTACGGAACACCCTATGGCTACACCTTC.

This clonotype was recorded a few times. The chain uses TRBV7-8 and TRBJ2-7; unclear D gene. The CDR3 totals 16 residues. Germline V lookup: CDR1 SGHVS, CDR2 FQNEAQ. Trimming shortened V by 3 bases and J by 3 bases, and 18 bases separated the two germline ends. DNA of the CDR3: TGTGCCAGCAGCTTCCCCTCTATAAGCGCGCTCTACGAGCAGTACTTC. Amino acids: CASSFPSISALYEQYF.

The chain uses TRBV20-1 and TRBJ1-2; possibly TRBD1 for D (6 bases). V was clipped by 5 bases and J by 8 bases, with 24 bases between them. Germline-derived CDR1 and CDR2 are DFQATT and SNEGSKA (reference sequence). The CDR3 spans 15 residues. The CDR3 DNA sequence: TGCAGTGCTGATAAGACAGGTCCTACCACTCACGGCTACACCTTC. As protein: CSADKTGPTTHGYTF.

The rearrangement links TRBV20-1 to TRBJ2-2, with D possibly TRBD1 on 6 matching bases. Per the germline V gene, CDR1 is DFQATT and CDR2 is SNEGSKA (reference sequence). CDR3 length: 13 amino acids. The CDR3 spells CSTPGQFAGELFF. CDR3 in DNA: TGCAGCACCCCCGGACAGTTTGCCGGGGAGCTGTTTTTT.

This clonotype was seen only a few times. CDR3 coding DNA: TGCAGTGCTGGGCCGAAAGTGACCCAGTACTTC. It codes for CSAGPKVTQYF. The genes are TRBV20-1 and TRBJ2-5; D gene unclear. CDR1 is DFQATT and CDR2 is SNEGSKA in the germline V gene (reference sequence). Trimming removed 5 bases from V and 7 bases from J, with 11 bases in between. CDR3 length equals 11 residues.

The chain uses TRBV20-1 and TRBJ2-2; D is undetermined. V was pared by 1 base and J by 0 bases, with 9 bases between. This CDR3 contains 15 residues. Germline CDR1 DFQATT, CDR2 SNEGSKA (reference sequence). Written as DNA, the CDR3 is TGCAGTGCTAGAGTAGGAGCAACGAACACCGGGGAGCTGTTTTTT. This translates into CSARVGATNTGELFF.